This is a list of T cell receptor beta chains from one sample in a study of identical twins. TCRdb passed the 5' RACE reads through MiXCR, listing each CDR3 protein once. The sample lists a few hundred thousand distinct CDR3 sequences; just under 9.5% were seen once. This same sample was also taken into another study, of yellow fever vaccine responses in identical twins.

The sequencing sample was made of CD8+ T cells sorted from blood. These receptors all stem from a woman under 30 in good health. Both conserved end residues are trimmed from each CDR3. Fields, in order: J gene, V gene, CDR3 protein.

>TRBJ2-1|TRBV6-2/TRBV6-3
ARAGGLIYEQF
>TRBJ2-1|TRBV10-3
AISDRGPYNEQF
>TRBJ2-1|TRBV20-1
SARDLTGSWVNEQF
>TRBJ2-7|TRBV6-5
ASSSTSGRWYEQY
>TRBJ1-2|TRBV6-5
ASSYSGGRYGYT
>TRBJ1-6|TRBV2
ASRLDSSSYNSPLH
>TRBJ2-3|TRBV11-2
ASSPPPGASGGVGTDTQY
>TRBJ2-1|TRBV29-1
SVWGTTHNEQF
>TRBJ2-7|TRBV20-1
SARSSGVAGGSSSYEQY
>TRBJ2-1|TRBV6-4
ASSDLGASSYNEQF
>TRBJ2-3|TRBV10-3
AISGPGLSRRHTDTQY
>TRBJ1-5|TRBV3-1
ASSQGKGSNQPQH
>TRBJ2-1|TRBV11-2
ASSNPGLAVDNEQF
>TRBJ2-2|TRBV2
ASRYDGLAGFTGELF
>TRBJ2-3|TRBV20-1
SAPLRGPTDTQY
>TRBJ2-7|TRBV29-1
SVGLAGTLSSYEQY
>TRBJ2-3|TRBV27
ASSLYPPQGRTDTQY
>TRBJ1-2|TRBV7-9
ASSLGGARGYT
>TRBJ2-7|TRBV28
ASSSVGRSYEQY
>TRBJ2-1|TRBV4-2
ASSPGLRGSLGNEQF
>TRBJ2-7|TRBV27
ASSLVTGAYEQY
>TRBJ2-7|TRBV12-3/TRBV12-4
ASKEQDSYEQY
>TRBJ2-3|TRBV20-1
SSIWGQGPTDTQY
>TRBJ2-1|TRBV18
ASSPWGLADNEQF
>TRBJ2-2|TRBV4-2
ASSQVSRLDSGELF
>TRBJ2-1|TRBV4-3
ASSQDWDPSSYNEQF
>TRBJ2-1|TRBV12-3/TRBV12-4
ASSSGLAGD
>TRBJ2-5|TRBV24-1
ATSDPDTKETQY
>TRBJ2-3|TRBV19
ASSIVGRGTDTQY
>TRBJ2-7|TRBV7-9
ASSLSYGDYEQY
>TRBJ1-1|TRBV10-3
AISRTGNTEAF
>TRBJ1-4|TRBV29-1
SVERQGSNEKLF
>TRBJ2-2|TRBV4-2
ASSQSGGARYTGELF
>TRBJ2-6|TRBV3-1
ASSKQFSWTRANVLT
>TRBJ2-1|TRBV4-2
ASSQDGSPSSYNEQF
>TRBJ1-2|TRBV6-2/TRBV6-3
ASSYSNGHYYGYT
>TRBJ2-7|TRBV20-1
SARDSEGTYEQY